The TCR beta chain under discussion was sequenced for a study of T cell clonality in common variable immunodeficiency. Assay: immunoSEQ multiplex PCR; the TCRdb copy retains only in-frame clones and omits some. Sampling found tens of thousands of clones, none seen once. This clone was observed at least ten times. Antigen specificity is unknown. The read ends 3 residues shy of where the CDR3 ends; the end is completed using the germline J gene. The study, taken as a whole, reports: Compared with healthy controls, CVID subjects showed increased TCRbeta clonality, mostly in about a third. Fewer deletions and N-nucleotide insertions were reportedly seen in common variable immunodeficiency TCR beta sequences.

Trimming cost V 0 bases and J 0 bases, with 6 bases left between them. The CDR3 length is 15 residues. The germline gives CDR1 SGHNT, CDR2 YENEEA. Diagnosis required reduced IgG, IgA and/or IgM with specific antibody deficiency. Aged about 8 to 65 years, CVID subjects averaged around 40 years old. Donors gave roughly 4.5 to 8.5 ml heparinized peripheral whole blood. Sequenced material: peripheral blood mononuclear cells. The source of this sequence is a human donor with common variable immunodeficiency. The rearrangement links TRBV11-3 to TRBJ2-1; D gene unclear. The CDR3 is CASSLDPSSYNEQFF. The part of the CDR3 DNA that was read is TGTGCCAGCAGCTTAGATCCTAGCTCCTACAATGAG. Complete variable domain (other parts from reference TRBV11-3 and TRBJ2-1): EAGVVQSPRYKIIEKKQPVAFWCNPISGHNTLYWYLQNLGQGPELLIRYENEEAVDDSQLPKDRFSAERLKGVDSTLKIQPAELGDSAVYLCASSLDPSSYNEQFFGPGTRLTVL.